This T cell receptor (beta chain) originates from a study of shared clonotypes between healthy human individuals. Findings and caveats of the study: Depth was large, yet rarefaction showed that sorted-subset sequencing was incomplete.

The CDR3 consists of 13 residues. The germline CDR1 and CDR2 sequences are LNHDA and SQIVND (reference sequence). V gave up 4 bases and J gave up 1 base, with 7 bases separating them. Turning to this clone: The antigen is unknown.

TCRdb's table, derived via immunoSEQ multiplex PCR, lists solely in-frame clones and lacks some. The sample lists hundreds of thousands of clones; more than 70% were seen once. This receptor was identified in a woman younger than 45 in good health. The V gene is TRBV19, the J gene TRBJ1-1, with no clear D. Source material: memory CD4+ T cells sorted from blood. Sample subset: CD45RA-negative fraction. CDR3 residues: CASSKLENTEAFF. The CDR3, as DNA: TGTGCCAGTAGTAAATTGGAGAACACTGAAGCTTTCTTT.